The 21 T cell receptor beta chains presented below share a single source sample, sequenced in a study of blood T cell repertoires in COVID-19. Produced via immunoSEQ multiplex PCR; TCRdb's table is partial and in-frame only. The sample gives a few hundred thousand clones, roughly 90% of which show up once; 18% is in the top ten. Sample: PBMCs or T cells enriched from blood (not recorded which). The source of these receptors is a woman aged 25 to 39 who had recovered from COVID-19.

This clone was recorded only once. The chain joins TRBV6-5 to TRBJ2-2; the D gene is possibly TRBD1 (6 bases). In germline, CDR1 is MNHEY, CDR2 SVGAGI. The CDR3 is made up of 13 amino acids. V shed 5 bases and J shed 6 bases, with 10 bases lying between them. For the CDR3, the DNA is TGTGCCAGCAGTCTACAGGGACCCGGGGAGCTGTTTTTT. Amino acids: CASSLQGPGELFF.

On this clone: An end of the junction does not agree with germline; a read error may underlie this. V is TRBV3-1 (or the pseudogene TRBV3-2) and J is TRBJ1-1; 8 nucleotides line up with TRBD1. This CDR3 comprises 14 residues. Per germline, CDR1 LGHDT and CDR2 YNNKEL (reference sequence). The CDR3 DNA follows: TGTGCCAGCAGCCTACAGGGGGGGAACTCTGAAGCTTTCTTT. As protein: CASSLQGGNSEAFF.

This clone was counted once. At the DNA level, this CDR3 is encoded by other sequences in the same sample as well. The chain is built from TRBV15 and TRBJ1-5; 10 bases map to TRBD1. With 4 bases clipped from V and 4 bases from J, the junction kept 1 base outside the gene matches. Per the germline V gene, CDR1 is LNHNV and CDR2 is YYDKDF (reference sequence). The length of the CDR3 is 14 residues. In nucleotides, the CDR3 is TGTGCCACCAGCAAGGGACAGGGGAATCAGCCCCAGCATTTT. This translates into CATSKGQGNQPQHF. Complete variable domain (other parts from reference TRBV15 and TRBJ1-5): DAMVIQNPRYQVTQFGKPVTLSCSQTLNHNVMYWYQQKSSQAPKLLFHYYDKDFNNEADTPDNFQSRRPNTSFCFLDIRSPGLGDTAMYLCATSKGQGNQPQHFGDGTRLSIL.

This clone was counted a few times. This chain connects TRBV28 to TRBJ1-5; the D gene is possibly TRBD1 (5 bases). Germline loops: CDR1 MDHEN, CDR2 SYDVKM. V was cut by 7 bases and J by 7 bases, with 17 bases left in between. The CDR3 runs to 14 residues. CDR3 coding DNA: TGTGCCAGCAATTGGGGAGGGGAGCGCCAGCCCCAGCATTTT. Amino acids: CASNWGGERQPQHF.

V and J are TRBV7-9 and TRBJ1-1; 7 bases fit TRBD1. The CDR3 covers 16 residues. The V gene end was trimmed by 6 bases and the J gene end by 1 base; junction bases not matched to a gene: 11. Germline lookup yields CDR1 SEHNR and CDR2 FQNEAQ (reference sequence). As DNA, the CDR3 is TGTGCCAGCAGACCGACAGGGCCCGGAGGGAACACTGAAGCTTTCTTT. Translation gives CASRPTGPGGNTEAFF.

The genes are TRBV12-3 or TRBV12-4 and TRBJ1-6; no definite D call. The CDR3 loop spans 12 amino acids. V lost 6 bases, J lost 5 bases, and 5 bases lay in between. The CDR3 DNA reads TGTGCCAGCAGCCCTAATAATTCACCCCTCCACTTT. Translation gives CASSPNNSPLHF.

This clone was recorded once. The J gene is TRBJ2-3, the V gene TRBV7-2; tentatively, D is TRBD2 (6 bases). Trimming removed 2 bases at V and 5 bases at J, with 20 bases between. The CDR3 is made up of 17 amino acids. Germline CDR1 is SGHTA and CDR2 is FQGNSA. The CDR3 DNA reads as TGTGCCAGCAGCTTATTAGGCGGGATAGGGATTCTAGATACGCAGTATTTT. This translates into CASSLLGGIGILDTQYF.

CDR3: CASSFWLPRSGANVLTF. The CDR3 DNA sequence: TGTGCCAGCAGCTTCTGGCTGCCACGCTCTGGGGCCAACGTCCTGACTTTC. The chain joins TRBV11-2 to TRBJ2-6; no firm D call. The CDR3 runs 17 residues. The ends were cut back, 3 bases at V and 0 bases at J, with 12 bases in the middle. The V gene's germline CDR1 is SGHAT and CDR2 FQNNGV.

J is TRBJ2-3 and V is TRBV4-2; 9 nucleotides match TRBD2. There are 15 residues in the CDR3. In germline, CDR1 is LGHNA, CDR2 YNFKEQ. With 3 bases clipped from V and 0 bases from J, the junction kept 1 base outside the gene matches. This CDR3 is CASSQSGRSTDTQYF. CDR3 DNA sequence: TGTGCCAGCAGCCAGAGCGGGAGGAGCACAGATACGCAGTATTTT.

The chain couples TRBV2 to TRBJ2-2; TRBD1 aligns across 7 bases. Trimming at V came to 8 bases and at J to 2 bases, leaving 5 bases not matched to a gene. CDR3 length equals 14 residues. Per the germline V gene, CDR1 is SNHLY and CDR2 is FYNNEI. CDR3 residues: CASQDRVNTGELFF. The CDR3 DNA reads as TGTGCCAGCCAAGACAGGGTAAACACCGGGGAGCTGTTTTTT.

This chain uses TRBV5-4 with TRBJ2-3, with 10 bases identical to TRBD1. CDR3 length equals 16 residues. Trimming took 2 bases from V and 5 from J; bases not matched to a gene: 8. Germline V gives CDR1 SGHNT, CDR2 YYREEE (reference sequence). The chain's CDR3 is CASSLKTGGKVDTQYF. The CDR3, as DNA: TGTGCCAGCAGCTTAAAGACAGGGGGCAAAGTAGATACGCAGTATTTT. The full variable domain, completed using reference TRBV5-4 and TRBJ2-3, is ETGVTQSPTHLIKTRGQQVTLRCSSQSGHNTVSWYQQALGQGPQFIFQYYREEENGRGNFPPRFSGLQFPNYSSELNVNALELDDSALYLCASSLKTGGKVDTQYFGPGTRLTVL.

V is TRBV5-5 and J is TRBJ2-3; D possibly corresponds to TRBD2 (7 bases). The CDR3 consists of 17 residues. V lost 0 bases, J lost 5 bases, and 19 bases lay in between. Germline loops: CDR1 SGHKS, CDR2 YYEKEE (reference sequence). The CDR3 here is CASSLELLQGGKDTQYF. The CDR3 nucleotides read TGTGCCAGCAGCTTGGAACTCTTACAGGGAGGGAAAGATACGCAGTATTTT.

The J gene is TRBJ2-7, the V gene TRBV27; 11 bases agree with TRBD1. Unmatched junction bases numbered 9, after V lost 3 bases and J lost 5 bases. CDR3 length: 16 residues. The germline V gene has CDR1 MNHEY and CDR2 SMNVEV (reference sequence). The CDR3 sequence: CASSFHVGTGGDEQYF. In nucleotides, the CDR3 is TGTGCCAGCAGTTTCCACGTAGGGACAGGGGGGGACGAGCAGTACTTC.

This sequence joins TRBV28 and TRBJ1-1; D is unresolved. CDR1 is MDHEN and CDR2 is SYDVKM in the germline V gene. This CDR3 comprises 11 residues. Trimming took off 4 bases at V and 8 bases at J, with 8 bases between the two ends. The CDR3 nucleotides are TGTGCCAGCAGTTGGCGGAGGGAAGCTTTCTTT. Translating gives CASSWRREAFF.

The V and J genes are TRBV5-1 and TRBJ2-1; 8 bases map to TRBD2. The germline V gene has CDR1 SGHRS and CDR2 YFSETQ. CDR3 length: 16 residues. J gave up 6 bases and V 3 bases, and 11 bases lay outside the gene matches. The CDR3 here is CASSWQPGLVTNEQFF. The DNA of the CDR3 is TGCGCCAGCAGCTGGCAACCGGGACTAGTGACCAATGAGCAGTTCTTC.

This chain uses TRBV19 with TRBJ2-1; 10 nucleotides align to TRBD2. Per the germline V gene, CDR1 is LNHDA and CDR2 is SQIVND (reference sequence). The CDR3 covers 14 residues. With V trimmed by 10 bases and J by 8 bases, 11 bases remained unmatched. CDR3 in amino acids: CATELAGVGHEQFF. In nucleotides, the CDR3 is TGTGCCACAGAGCTAGCGGGAGTAGGACATGAGCAGTTCTTC.

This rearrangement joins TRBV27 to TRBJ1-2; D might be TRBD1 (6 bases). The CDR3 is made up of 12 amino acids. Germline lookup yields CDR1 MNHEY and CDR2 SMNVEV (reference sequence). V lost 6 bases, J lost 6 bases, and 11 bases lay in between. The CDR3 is CASRQGKDGYTF. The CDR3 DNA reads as TGTGCCAGCAGACAGGGAAAGGATGGCTACACCTTC.

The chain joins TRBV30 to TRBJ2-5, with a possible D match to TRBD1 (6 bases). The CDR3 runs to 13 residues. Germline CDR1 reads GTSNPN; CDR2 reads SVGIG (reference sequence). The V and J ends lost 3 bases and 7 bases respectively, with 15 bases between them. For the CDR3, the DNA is TGTGCCTGGAGGCCGCAGGGGCCAGGGACCCAGTACTTC. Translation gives CAWRPQGPGTQYF.

CDR3 sequence (DNA): TGTGCCAGCAGTTATCAACGGGCTTATAGCGGTAATGAGCAGTTCTTC. Amino acids: CASSYQRAYSGNEQFF. The chain is built from TRBV6-2 or TRBV6-3 and TRBJ2-1; a weak D match, TRBD2 (6 bases). Germline V CDR1 and CDR2: MNHEY, SVGEGT. The CDR3 totals 16 residues. V was clipped by 3 bases and J by 7 bases, with 19 bases between them.

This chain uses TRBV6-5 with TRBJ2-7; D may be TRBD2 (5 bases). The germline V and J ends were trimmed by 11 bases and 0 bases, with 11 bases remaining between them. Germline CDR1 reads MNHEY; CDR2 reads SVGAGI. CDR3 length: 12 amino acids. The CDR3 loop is CASRAYSYEQYF. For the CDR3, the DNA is TGTGCCTCGAGGGCCTACTCCTACGAGCAGTACTTC.

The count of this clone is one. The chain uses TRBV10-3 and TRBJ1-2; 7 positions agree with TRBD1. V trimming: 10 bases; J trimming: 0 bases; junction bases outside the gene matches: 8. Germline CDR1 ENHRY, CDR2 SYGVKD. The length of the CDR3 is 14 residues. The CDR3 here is CASTPGTANYGYTF. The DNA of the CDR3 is TGTGCCAGTACCCCCGGGACAGCTAACTATGGCTACACCTTC.